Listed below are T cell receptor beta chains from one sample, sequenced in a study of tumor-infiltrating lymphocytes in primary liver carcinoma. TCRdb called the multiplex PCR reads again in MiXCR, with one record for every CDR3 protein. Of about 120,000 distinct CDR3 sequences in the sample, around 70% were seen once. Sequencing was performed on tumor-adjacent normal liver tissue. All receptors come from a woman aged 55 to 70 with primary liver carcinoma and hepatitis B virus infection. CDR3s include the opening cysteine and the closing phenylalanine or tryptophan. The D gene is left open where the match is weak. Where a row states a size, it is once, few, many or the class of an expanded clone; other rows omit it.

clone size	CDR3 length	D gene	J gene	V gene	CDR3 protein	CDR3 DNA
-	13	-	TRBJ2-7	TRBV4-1	CASSQVTSDEQYF	TGCGCCAGCAGCCAAGTAACGAGTGACGAACAGTACTTC
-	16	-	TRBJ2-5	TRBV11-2	CASSYSRGIGREAQYF	TGTGCCAGCAGCTACTCCCGTGGTATCGGGAGAGAGGCTCAGTACTTC
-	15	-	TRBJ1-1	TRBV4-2	CASTLAPDRNTETFF	TGTGCCAGCACCCTCGCGCCCGACAGGAACACTGAAACTTTCTTT
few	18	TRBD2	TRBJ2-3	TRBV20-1	CSARVPVGSGRGSSRQYF	TGCAGTGCTAGGGTCCCAGTCGGGAGCGGGAGGGGAAGCTCAAGGCAGTATTTT
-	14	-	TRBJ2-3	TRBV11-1	CVSSLMQRAGESHF	TGTGTCAGCAGCTTAATGCAACGTGCAGGAGAGTCTCACTTT
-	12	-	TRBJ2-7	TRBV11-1	CASSFMGYEQYF	TGTGCCAGCAGCTTCATGGGTTACGAGCAGTACTTC
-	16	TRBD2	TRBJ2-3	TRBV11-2	CASSHGSGGSSDTQYF	TGTGCCAGCAGTCATGGTAGCGGGGGTTCGTCAGATACGCAGTATTTT
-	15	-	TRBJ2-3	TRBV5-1	CASSIGTLGADTQYF	TGCGCCAGTAGCATCGGGACACTCGGGGCAGATACGCAGTATTTT
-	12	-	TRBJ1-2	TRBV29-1	CSVSEGAHGYTF	TGCAGCGTTAGTGAAGGGGCTCATGGCTACACCTTC
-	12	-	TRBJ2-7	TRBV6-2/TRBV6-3	CVSSRTPREQYF	TGTGTCTCCTCCAGGACCCCCCGCGAGCAGTACTTC
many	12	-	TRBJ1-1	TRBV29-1	CSVDRTNTEAFF	TGCAGCGTTGACAGAACGAACACTGAAGCTTTCTTT
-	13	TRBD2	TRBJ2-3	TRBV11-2	CASSRPRTRAQYF	TGTGCCAGCAGCCGGCCAAGGACTAGGGCGCAGTATTTT
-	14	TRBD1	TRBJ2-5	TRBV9	CASSARDREETQYF	TGTGCCAGCAGCGCCCGGGACAGGGAAGAGACCCAGTACTTC
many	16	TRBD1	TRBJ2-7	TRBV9	CASSVAPGQSSYEQYF	TGTGCCAGCAGCGTAGCCCCGGGACAGAGCTCCTACGAGCAGTACTTC
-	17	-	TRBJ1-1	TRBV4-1	CASSQIARASEGTETFF	TGCGCCAGCAGCCAAATTGCGAGGGCTTCAGAGGGCACTGAAACTTTCTTT
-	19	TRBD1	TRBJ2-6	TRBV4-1	CASSQDLGTGYSGANVLSF	TGCGCCAGCAGCCAAGACCTCGGGACAGGTTACTCTGGGGCCAACGTCCTGTCTTTC
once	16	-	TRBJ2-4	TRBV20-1	CSARGGGQGFKNIQYF	TGCAGTGCTAGAGGCGGCGGGCAGGGGTTCAAAAACATTCAGTACTTC
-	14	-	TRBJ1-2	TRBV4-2	CGSSQDTTNYGYTF	TGTGGCAGCAGCCAGGACACCACCAACTATGGTTACACCTTC
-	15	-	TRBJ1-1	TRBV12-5	CAGALQRNMNTEAFF	TGTGCTGGTGCTTTACAGCGTAACATGAACACTGAAGCTTTCTTT
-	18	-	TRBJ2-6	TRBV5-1	CASSLYLTWSSRANVLTF	TGCGCCAGCAGTCTTTACTTGACATGGTCCTCTAGGGCCAACGTCCTGACTTTC
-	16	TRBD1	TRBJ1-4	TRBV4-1	CAIILGQATTNEKLFF	TGCGCCATCATCCTCGGACAGGCCACAACTAATGAAAAACTGTTTTTT
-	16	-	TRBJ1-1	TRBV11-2	CDCSMGLPVGNTEAFF	TGTGACTGCAGCATGGGACTGCCGGTGGGGAACACCGAAGCTTTCTTT
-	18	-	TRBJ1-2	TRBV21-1	CASSKYRRDRIANYGYTF	TGTGCCAGCAGCAAATACAGGAGGGACAGGATAGCTAACTATGGCTACACCTTC
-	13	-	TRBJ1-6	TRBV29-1	CSVTQRANSPLHF	TGCAGCGTGACACAGCGAGCCAATTCACCTCTCCACTTT
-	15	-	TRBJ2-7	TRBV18	CASSPSSGTPYEQYF	TGTGCCAGCTCACCAAGTTCCGGGACCCCCTACGAGCAGTACTTC
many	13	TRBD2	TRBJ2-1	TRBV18	CASSPGLVGEQFF	TGTGCCAGCTCACCCGGACTAGTCGGTGAGCAGTTCTTC
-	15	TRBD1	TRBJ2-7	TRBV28	CASSLYGTGRYKQYF	TGTGCCAGCAGTTTATATGGGACAGGGAGGTACAAGCAGTACTTC
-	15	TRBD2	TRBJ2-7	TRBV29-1	CSVKPTSGSSYKRYF	TGCAGCGTTAAGCCGACTAGCGGGAGTTCCTACAAGCGGTACTTC
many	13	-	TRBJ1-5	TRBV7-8	CASSFAWNQPQHF	TGTGCCAGCAGCTTCGCGTGGAATCAGCCCCAGCATTTT
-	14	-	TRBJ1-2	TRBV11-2	CASSLTGSDYGFTF	TGTGCCAGCAGCCTAACAGGGTCTGACTATGGCTTCACCTTC
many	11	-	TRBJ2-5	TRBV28	CASSSRETQYF	TGTGCCAGCAGTTCACGGGAGACCCAGTACTTC
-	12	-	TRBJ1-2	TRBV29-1	CSVGQGADGCTF	-
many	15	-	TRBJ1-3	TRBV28	CASSLSAGAGNTIYF	TGTGCCAGCAGTTTAAGCGCGGGGGCAGGAAACACCATATATTTT
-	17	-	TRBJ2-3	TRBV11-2	CARSWTRSIVSTDTQYF	TGTGCCCGCAGCTGGACGAGATCTATCGTTAGCACAGATACGCAGTATTTT
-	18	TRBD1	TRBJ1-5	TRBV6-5	CASSLRPVRQGAGQPQHF	TGTGCCAGCAGTCTCAGACCCGTAAGACAGGGGGCTGGGCAACCCCAGCATTTT
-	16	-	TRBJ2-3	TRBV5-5	CASRLAASRSTDTQYF	TGTGCCAGCAGATTGGCCGCTAGCAGGAGCACAGATACGCAGTATTTT
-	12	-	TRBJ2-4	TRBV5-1	CAGSPEGNIQYF	TGCGCCGGCAGCCCCGAGGGAAACATTCAGTACTTC
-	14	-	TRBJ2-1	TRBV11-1	CASSLGCRVGEQLF	TGTGCCAGCAGCTTAGGGTGTCGGGTAGGTGAGCAGTTATTC
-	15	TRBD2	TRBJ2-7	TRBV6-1	CASRTSGAGAYEQYF	TGTGCCAGCAGAACTAGCGGGGCTGGAGCCTATGAGCAGTACTTC
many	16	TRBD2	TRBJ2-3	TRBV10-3	CAISESVGGGQDTQYF	TGTGCCATCAGTGAGTCGGTTGGCGGGGGTCAGGATACGCAGTATTTT
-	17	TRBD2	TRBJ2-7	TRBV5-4	CANSLVWDSAGGYEQYF	TGTGCCAACAGCTTGGTTTGGGATTCAGCGGGGGGATACGAGCAGTACTTC
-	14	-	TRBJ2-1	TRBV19	CASSIGMGYNEQFF	TGTGCCAGTAGTATAGGTATGGGCTACAATGAGCAGTTCTTC
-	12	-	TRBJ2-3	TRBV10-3	CACGNEIDTQYF	TGTGCCTGTGGTAATGAGATAGATACGCAGTATTTT
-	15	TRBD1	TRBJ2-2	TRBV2	CASRKQGANTGELFF	TGTGCTAGCAGGAAACAGGGGGCGAACACCGGGGAGCTGTTTTTT
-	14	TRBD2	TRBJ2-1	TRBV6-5	CASTPLTGGLEQFF	TGTGCCAGCACCCCCCTGACGGGAGGACTCGAGCAGTTTTTC
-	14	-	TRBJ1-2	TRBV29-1	CSVDDPQDRLGYTF	TGCAGCGTTGATGATCCCCAGGACCGGCTTGGCTACACCTTC